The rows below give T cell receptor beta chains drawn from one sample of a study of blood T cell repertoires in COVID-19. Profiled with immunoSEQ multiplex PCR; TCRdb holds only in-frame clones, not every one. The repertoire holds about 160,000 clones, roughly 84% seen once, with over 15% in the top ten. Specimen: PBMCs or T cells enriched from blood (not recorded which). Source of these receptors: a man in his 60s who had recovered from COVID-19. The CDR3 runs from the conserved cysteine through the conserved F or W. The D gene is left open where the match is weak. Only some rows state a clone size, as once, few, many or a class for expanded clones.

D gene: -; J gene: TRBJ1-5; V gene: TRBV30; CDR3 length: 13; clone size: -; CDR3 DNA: TGTGCCTGGAGCCCCCAGGGGTATCAGCCCCAGCATTTT; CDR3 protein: CAWSPQGYQPQHF
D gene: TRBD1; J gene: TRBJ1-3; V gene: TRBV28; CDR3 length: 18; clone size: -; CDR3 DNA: TGTGCCAGCAGGTCGGGGGCAGGGGGAACGAGTTTTGGAAACACCATATATTTT; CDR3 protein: CASRSGAGGTSFGNTIYF
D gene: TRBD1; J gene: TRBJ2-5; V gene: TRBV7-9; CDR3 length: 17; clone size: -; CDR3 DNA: TGTGCCAGCAGCCGAGGGACAGGGGGGATTGTCCAAGAGACCCAGTACTTC; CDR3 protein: CASSRGTGGIVQETQYF
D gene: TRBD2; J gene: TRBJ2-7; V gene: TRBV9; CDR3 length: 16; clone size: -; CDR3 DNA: TGTGCCAGCAGCGTGGAAGATAGCGGGAGAGGCTACGAGCAGTACTTC; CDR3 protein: CASSVEDSGRGYEQYF
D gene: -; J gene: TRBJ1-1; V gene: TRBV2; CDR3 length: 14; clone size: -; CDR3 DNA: TGTGCCAGCAGTGAAGTGGCGAGGGACACTGAAGCTTTCTTT; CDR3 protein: CASSEVARDTEAFF
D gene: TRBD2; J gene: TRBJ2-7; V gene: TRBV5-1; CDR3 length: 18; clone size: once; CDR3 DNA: TGCGCCAGCAGCATCCCGGGACTAGCGGGAGTGGAGGACTACGAGCAGTACTTC; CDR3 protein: CASSIPGLAGVEDYEQYF
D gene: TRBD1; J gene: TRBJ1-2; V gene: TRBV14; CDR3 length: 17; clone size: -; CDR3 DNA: TGTGCCAGCAGCCCTGAGGGGGCTCAAACCCGCGGCTATGGCTACACCTTC; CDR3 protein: CASSPEGAQTRGYGYTF
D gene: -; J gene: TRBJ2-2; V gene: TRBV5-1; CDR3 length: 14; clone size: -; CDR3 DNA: TGCGCCAGCAGCTTGGATGGAGGGGCCGGGGAGCTGTTTTTT; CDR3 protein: CASSLDGGAGELFF
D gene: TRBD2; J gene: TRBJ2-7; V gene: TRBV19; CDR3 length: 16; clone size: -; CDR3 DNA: TGTGCCAGTAGTATGGGACTAGCGGGAGTGTCCTACGAGCAGTACTTC; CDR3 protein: CASSMGLAGVSYEQYF
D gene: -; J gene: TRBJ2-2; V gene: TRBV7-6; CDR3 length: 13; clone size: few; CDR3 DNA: TGTGCCAGCAGCAAGAGGGTGGACGGGGAGCTGTTTTTT; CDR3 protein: CASSKRVDGELFF
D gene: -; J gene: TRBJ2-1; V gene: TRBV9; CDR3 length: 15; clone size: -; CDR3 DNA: TGTGCCAGCAGCGAGGATACCAGGGCCTACAATGAGCAGTTCTTC; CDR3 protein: CASSEDTRAYNEQFF
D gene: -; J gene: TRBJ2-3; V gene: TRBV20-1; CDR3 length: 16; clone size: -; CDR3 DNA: TGCAGTGCTAGTTCTGGAGGGGTTGGTAGCACAGATACGCAGTATTTT; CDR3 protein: CSASSGGVGSTDTQYF
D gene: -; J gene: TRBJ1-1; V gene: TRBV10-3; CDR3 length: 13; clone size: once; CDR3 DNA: TGTGCCGGAAGACTAGGGGCCAACACTGAAGCTTTCTTT; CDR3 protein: CAGRLGANTEAFF
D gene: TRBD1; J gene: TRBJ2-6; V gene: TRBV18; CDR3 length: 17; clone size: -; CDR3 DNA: TGTGCCAGCTCAACGACAGGGTTACAGGCTGGGGCCAACGTCCTGACTTTC; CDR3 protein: CASSTTGLQAGANVLTF
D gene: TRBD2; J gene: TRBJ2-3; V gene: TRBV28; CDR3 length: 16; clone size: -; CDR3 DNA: TGTGCCAGCAGCGCGGGGGAGCGGGGGGGCACAGATACGCAGTATTTT; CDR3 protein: CASSAGERGGTDTQYF
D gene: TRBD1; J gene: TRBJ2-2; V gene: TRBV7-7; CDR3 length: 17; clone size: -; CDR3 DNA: TGTGCCAGCACCCCACAACAGGGGGCCGTATACACCGGGGAGCTGTTTTTT; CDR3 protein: CASTPQQGAVYTGELFF
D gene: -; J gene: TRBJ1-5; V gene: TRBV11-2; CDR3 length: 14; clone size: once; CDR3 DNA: TGTGCCAGCAGCTTAGTCCCAGGCAGTCAGCCCCAGCATTTT; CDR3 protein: CASSLVPGSQPQHF
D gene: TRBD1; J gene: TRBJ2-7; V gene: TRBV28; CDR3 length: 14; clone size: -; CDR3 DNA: TGTGCCAGCAGTTGGACAGGGAGCACCTACGAGCAGTACTTC; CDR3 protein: CASSWTGSTYEQYF